This T cell receptor beta chain stems from a study of T cell repertoires in cytomegalovirus infection. Study context: An indication of both CMV infection and matching HLA type came from public TCR beta signatures. Study-wide findings and caveats: Of the TCR beta families, the public ones yielded a cumulative frequency that identified carriers of CMV plus the relevant HLA. Ex vivo, HLA-C-restricted CMV-specific TCR beta clonotypes prevailed over the rest of the response.

This clonotype was seen a handful of times. Its antigen is not identified. Looked up from germline, CDR1 is SQVTM and CDR2 is ANQGSEA. The CDR3 contains 12 residues. V lost 4 bases and J lost 7; bases outside the gene matches: 1. Via MiXCR, TCRdb re-called the reads, giving one row per CDR3 protein. The data show 450,000 to 600,000 distinct CDR3 sequences, over 9% seen once. Specimen: PBMCs. The rearrangement joins TRBV29-1 to TRBJ2-2; 9 nucleotides match TRBD2. The source is a human donor in good health (CMV status not recorded). Some clones in this sample may be carry-over from other donors' samples. For the CDR3, the DNA is TGCAGCGTTGCGCGGGAGGGCGGGGAGCTGTTTTTT. Its translation is CSVAREGGELFF.